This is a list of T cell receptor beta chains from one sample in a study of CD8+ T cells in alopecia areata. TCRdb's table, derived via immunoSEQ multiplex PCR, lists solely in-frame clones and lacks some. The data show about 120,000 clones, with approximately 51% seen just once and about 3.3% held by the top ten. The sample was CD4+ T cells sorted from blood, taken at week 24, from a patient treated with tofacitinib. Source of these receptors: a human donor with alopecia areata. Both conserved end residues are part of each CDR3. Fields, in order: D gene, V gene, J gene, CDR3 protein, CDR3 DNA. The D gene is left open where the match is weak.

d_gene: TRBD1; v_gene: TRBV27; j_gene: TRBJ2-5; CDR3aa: CASSLGTGGVETQYF; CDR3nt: TGTGCCAGCAGTTTAGGGACAGGGGGTGTGGAGACCCAGTACTTC
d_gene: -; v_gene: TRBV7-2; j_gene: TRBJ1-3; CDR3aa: CASTLSPGVGNTIYF; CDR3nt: TGTGCCAGCACCTTATCCCCAGGGGTTGGCAACACCATATATTTT
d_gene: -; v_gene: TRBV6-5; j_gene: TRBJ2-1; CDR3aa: CASSYSGNEQFF; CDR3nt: TGTGCCAGCAGTTACTCAGGAAATGAGCAGTTCTTC
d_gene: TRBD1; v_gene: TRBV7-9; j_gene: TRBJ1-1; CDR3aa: CASSLEQGWPEAFF; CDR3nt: TGTGCCAGCAGCTTAGAACAGGGGTGGCCTGAAGCTTTCTTT
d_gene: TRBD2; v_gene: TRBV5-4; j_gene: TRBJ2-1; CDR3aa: CASSSPNQRGGYNEQFF; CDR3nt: TGTGCCAGCAGCTCCCCGAATCAACGGGGGGGCTACAATGAGCAGTTCTTC
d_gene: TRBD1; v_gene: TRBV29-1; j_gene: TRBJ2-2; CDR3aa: CSGQGGGNTGELFF; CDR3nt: TGCAGCGGACAGGGGGGAGGGAACACCGGGGAGCTGTTTTTT
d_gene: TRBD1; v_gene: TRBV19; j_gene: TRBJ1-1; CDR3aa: CASTNAGTGNTEAFF; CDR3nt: TGTGCCAGTACTAACGCCGGGACAGGGAACACTGAAGCTTTCTTT
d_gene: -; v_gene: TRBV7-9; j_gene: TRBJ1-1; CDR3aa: CASSLRTAEAFF; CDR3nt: TGTGCCAGCAGCTTACGGACAGCTGAAGCTTTCTTT
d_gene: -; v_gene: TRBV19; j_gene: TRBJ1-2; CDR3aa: CASSLDSINYGYTF; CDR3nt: TGTGCCAGTAGCCTGGACAGTATCAACTATGGCTACACCTTC
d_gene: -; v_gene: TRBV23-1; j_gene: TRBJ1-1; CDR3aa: CASSQSMGYMNTEAFF; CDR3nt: TGCGCCAGCAGTCAATCGATGGGATACATGAACACTGAAGCTTTCTTT
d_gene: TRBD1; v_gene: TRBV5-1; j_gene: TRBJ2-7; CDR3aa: CASSGTGGEQYF; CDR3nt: TGCGCCAGCAGCGGGACAGGGGGCGAGCAGTACTTC